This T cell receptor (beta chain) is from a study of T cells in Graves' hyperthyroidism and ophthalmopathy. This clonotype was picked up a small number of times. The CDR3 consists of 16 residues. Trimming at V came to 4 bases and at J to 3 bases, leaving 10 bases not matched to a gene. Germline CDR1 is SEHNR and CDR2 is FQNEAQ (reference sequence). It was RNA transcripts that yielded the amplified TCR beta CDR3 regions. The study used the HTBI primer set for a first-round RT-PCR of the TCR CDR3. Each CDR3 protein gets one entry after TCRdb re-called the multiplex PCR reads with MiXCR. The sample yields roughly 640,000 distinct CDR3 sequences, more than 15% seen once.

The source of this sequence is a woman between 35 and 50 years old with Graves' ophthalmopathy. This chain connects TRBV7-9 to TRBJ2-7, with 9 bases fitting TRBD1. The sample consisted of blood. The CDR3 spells CASSYPPGQGDYEQYF. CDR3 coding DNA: TGTGCCAGCAGCTACCCCCCGGGACAGGGCGACTACGAGCAGTACTTC.